This T cell receptor (beta chain) was captured by sequencing in a study of molecular identifiers for immune sequencing clone quantification. Study-level results: In cases of identical TCR molecules sharing a barcode, highly expanded clone sizes could be underestimated. Jurkat TCR RNA from one cell was spiked into about a million naive cells, and it was reportedly detectable there.

In its sample, this clonotype was seen a few times. Antigen specificity is unknown. A read error may be the cause here, since a much bigger clone is one base away. TCRdb analysed the PCR reads with MiXCR anew, one entry per CDR3 protein. The repertoire includes about 70,000 distinct CDR3 sequences, approximately 18% of them detected once, and approximately 1.5% sits in the top ten. In the sort, naive CD8 T cells were defined as CD8+CD4-CCR7+CD45RA+. Germline CDR1 SGHVS, CDR2 FQNEAQ. V lost 7 bases and J lost 3; bases outside the gene matches: 16. The CDR3 loop spans 18 amino acids. Sequenced material: naive CD8+ T cells from blood, with Jurkat cell RNA spiked in. Subset denoted: FACS-sorted CD8+CD4-CCR7+CD45RA+ naive T cells. The rearrangement joins TRBV7-8 to TRBJ1-3, with TRBD1 matching 9 bases. The source is a human donor in good health. Some libraries in this study had Jurkat cell RNA spiked in. Here the CDR3 reads CASTLPGTGIYFGNTIYF. CDR3 nucleotide sequence: TGTGCCAGCACTCTCCCCGGGACAGGGATTTACTTTGGAAACACCATATATTTT.